This T cell receptor beta chain appears in the sequencing data of a study of blood T cells in healthy people across ages. The authors ran a second PCR of 7 to 11 cycles using a sample-barcoded 5' primer and a J-beta primer mix. Each TCR beta cDNA got a 12-nucleotide random molecular identifier. TCRdb re-called the 5' RACE reads through MiXCR, storing one row per CDR3 protein. The sample lists hundreds of thousands of distinct CDR3 sequences, about 48% seen once, with roughly 12% in the top ten. Germline V CDR1 and CDR2: SGHNT, YYREEE (reference sequence). Between the trimmed V and J ends, which lost 3 bases and 1 base, there was a span of 13 bases. This CDR3 comprises 15 residues.

The source of this sequence is a man aged 25 to 40 in good health. Sequences were obtained from blood. The rearrangement links TRBV5-4 to TRBJ1-1; D gene unclear. CDR3 region: CASSYYGLKNTEAFF. The CDR3 DNA sequence: TGTGCCAGCAGCTATTATGGACTTAAGAACACTGAAGCTTTCTTT. The full variable domain, with the rest looked up from reference TRBV5-4 and TRBJ1-1, is ETGVTQSPTHLIKTRGQQVTLRCSSQSGHNTVSWYQQALGQGPQFIFQYYREEENGRGNFPPRFSGLQFPNYSSELNVNALELDDSALYLCASSYYGLKNTEAFFGQGTRLTVV.